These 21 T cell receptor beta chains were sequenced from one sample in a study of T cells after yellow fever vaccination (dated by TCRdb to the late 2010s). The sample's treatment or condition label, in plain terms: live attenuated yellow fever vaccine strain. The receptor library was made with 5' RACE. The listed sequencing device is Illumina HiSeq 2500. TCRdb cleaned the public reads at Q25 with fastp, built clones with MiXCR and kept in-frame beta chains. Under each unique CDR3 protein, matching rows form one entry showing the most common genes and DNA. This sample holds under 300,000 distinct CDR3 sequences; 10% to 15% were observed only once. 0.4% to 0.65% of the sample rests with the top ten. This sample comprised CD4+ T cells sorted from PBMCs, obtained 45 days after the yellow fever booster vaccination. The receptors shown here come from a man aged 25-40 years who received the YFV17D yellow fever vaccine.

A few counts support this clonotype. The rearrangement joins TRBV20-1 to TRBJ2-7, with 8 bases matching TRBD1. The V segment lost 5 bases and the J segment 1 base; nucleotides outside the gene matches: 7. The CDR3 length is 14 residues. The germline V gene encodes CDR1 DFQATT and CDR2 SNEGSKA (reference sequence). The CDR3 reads CSAYKGTGSYEQYF. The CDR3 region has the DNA TGCAGTGCTTATAAGGGGACAGGTTCCTACGAGCAGTACTTC.

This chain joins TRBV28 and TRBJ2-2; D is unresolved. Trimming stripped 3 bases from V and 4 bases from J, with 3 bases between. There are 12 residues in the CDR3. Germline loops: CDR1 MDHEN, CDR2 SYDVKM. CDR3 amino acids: CASSFPTGELFF. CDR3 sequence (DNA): TGTGCCAGCAGTTTCCCCACCGGGGAGCTGTTTTTT.

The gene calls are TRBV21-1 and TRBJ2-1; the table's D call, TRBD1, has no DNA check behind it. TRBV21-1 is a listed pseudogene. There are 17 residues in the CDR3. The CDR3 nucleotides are TGTGCCAGCAGCAAAGTTACACAGGATTCCTCCTACAATGAGCAGTTCTTC. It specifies CASSKVTQDSSYNEQFF.

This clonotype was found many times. The CDR3: CAISPGTVPIWEQFF. CDR3 DNA: TGTGCCATCAGTCCCGGGACAGTTCCAATTTGGGAGCAGTTCTTC. The rearrangement links TRBV10-3 to TRBJ2-1, with TRBD1 matching 7 bases. The ends lost 5 bases at V and 10 bases at J; junction bases unmatched: 14. Germline CDR1 and CDR2: ENHRY and SYGVKD. The CDR3 consists of 15 residues.

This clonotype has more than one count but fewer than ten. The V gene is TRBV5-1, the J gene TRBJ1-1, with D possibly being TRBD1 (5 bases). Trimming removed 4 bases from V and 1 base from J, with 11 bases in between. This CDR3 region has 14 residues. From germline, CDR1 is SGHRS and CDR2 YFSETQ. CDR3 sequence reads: CASSIRTGNTEAFF. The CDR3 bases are TGCGCCAGCAGCATCCGTACAGGGAACACTGAAGCTTTCTTT.

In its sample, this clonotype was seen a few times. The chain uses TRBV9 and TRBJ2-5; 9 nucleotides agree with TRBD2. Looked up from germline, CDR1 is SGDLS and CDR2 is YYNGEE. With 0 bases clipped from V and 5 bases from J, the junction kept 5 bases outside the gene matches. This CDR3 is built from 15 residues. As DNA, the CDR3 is TGTGCCAGCAGCGTAGATCTAGCGGGACGGGAGACCCAGTACTTC. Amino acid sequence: CASSVDLAGRETQYF. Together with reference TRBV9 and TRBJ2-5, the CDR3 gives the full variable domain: DSGVTQTPKHLITATGQRVTLRCSPRSGDLSVYWYQQSLDQGLQFLIQYYNGEERAKGNILERFSAQQFPDLHSELNLSSLELGDSALYFCASSVDLAGRETQYFGPGTRLLVL.

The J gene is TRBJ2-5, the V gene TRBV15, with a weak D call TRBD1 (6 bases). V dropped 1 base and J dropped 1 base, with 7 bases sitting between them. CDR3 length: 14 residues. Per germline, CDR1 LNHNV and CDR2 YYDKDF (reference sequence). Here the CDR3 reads CATSRGTVQETQYF. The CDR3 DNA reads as TGTGCCACCAGCAGAGGGACAGTCCAAGAGACCCAGTACTTC.

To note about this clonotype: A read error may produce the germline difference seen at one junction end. The CDR3 loop reads CASSRQGGYDQYF. DNA of the CDR3: TGTGCCAGCAGTAGACAGGGGGGCTACGATCAGTACTTC. The gene calls are TRBV7-2 and TRBJ2-7; the match to TRBD1 covers 9 bases. Germline loops: CDR1 SGHTA, CDR2 FQGNSA. This CDR3 has 13 residues.

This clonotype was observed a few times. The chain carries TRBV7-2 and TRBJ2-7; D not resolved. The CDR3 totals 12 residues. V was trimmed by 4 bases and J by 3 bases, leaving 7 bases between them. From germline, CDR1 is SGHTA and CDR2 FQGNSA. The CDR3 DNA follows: TGTGCCAGCAGCTCCTACAGCTACGAGCAGTACTTC. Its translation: CASSSYSYEQYF.

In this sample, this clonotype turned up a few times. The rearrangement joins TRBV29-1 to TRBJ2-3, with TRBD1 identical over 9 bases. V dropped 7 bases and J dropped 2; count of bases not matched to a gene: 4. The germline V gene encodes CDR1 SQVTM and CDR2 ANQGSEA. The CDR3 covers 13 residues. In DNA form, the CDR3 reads TGCAGCGGAGACAGGGGGGCCACAGATACGCAGTATTTT. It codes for CSGDRGATDTQYF.

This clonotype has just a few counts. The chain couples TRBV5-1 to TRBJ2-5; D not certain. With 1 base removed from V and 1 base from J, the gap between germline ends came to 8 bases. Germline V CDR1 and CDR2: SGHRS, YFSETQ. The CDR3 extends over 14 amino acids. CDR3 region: CASSLLSFQETQYF. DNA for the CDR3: TGCGCCAGCAGCTTGCTCTCTTTCCAAGAGACCCAGTACTTC.

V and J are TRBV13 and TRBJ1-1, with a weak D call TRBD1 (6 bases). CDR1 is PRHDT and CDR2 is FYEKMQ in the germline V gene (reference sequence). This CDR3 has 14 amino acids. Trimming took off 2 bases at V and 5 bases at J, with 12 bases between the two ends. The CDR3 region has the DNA TGTGCCAGCAGCTTACGAACAGGGAGGACTGAAGCTTTCTTT. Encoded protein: CASSLRTGRTEAFF. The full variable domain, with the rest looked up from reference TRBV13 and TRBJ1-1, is AAGVIQSPRHLIKEKRETATLKCYPIPRHDTVYWYQQGPGQDPQFLISFYEKMQSDKGSIPDRFSAQQFSDYHSELNMSSLELGDSALYFCASSLRTGRTEAFFGQGTRLTVV.

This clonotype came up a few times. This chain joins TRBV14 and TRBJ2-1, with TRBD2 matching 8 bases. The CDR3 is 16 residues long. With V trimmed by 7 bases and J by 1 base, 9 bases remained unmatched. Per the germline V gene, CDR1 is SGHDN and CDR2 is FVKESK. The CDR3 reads CASTRGGAESYNEQFF. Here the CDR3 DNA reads TGTGCCAGCACCCGGGGGGGAGCGGAATCCTACAATGAGCAGTTCTTC.

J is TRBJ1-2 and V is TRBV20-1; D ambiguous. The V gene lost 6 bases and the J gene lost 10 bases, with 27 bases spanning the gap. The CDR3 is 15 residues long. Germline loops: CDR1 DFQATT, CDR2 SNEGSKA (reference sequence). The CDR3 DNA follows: TGCAGTGCCCCTTCAGGCCCTACACTCGGTTTTGCCTACACCTTC. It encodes CSAPSGPTLGFAYTF.

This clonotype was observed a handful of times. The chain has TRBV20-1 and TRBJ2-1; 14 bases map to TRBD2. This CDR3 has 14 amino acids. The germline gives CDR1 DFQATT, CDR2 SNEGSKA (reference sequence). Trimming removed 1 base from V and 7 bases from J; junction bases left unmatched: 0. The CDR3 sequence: CSARGLAGGNEQFF. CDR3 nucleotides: TGCAGTGCTAGAGGACTAGCGGGAGGGAATGAGCAGTTCTTC.

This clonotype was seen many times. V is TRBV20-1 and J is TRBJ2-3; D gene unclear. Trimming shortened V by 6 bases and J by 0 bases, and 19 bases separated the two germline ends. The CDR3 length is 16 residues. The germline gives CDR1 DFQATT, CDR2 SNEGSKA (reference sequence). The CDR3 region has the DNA TGCAGTGCCACACAACCGGCTATGACTAGCACAGATACGCAGTATTTT. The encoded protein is CSATQPAMTSTDTQYF.

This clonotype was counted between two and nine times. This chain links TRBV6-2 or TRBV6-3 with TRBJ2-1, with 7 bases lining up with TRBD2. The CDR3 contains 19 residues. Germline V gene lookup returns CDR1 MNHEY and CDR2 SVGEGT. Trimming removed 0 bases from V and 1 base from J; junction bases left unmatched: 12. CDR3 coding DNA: TGTGCCAGCAGTTACTCGTTGGGGGGGAACTCAGCTTCCTACAATGAGCAGTTCTTC. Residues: CASSYSLGGNSASYNEQFF.

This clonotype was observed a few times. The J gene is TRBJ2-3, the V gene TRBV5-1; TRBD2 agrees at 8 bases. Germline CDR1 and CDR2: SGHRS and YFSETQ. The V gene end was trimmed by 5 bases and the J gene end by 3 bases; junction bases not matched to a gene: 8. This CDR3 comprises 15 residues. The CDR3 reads CASRVGGGRTDTQYF. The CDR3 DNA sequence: TGCGCCAGCAGAGTTGGCGGGGGGCGGACAGATACGCAGTATTTT.

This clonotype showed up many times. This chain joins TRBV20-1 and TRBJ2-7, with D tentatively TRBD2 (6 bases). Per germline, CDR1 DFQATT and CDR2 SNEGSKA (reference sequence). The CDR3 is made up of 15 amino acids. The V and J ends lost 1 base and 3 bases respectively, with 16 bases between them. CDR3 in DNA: TGCAGTGCTAGAGTTCGTGGAGGGGCAAACTACGAGCAGTACTTC. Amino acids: CSARVRGGANYEQYF.

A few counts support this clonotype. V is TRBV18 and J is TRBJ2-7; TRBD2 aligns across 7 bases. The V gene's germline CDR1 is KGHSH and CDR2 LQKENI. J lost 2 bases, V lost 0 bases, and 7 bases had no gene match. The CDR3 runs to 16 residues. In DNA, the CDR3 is TGTGCCAGCTCACCACCCGCTAGCGGAGACACCTACGAGCAGTACTTC. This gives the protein CASSPPASGDTYEQYF.

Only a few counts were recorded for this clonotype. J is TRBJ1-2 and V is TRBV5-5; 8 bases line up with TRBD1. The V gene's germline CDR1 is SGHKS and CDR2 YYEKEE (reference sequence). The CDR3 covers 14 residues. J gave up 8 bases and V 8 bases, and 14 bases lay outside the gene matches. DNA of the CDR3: TGTGCCAGTATTACAGGGGGGTCCCTAGACGGCTACACCTTC. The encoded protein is CASITGGSLDGYTF.